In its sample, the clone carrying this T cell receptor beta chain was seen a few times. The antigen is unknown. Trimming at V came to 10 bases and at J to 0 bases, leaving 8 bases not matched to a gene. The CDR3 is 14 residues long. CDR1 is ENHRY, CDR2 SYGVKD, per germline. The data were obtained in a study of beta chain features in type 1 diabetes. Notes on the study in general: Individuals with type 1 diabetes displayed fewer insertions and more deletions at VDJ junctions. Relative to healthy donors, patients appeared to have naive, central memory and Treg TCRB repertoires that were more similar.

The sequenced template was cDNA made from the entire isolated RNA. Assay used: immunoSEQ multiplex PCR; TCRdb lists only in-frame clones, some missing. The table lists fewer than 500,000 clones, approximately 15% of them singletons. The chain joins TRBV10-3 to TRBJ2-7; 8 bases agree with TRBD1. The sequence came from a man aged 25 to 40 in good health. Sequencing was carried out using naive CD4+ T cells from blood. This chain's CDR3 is CATRDRSSSYEQYF. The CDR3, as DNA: TGTGCCACCCGGGACAGGTCAAGCTCCTACGAGCAGTACTTC.